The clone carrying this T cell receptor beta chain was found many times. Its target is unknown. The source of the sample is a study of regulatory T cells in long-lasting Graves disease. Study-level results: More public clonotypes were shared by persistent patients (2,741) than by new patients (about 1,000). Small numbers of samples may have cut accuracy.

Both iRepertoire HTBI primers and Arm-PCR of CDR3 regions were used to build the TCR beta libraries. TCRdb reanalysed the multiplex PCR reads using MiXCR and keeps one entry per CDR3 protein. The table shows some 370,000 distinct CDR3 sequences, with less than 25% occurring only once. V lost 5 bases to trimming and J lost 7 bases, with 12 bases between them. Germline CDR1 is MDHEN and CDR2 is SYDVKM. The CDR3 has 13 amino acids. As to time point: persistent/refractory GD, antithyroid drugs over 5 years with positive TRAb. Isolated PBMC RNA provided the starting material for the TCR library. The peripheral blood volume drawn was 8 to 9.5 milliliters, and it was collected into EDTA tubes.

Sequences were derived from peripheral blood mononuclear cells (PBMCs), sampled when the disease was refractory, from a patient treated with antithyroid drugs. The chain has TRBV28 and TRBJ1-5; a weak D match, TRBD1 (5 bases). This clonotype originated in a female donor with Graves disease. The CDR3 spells CASSPQGFQPQHF. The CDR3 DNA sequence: TGTGCCAGCAGTCCGCAGGGTTTCCAGCCCCAGCATTTT.